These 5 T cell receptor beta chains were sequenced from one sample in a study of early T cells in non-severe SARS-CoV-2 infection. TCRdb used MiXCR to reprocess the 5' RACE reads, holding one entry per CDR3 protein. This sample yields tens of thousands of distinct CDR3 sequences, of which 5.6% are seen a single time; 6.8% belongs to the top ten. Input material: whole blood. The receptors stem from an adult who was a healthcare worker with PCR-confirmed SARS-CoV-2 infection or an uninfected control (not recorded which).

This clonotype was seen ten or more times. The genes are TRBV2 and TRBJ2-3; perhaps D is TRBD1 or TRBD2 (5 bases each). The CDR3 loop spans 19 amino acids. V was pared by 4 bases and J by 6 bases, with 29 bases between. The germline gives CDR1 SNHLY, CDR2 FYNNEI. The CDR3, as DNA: TGTGCCAGCAGTGGGGGGAGACATGGCGGGCAGAGGGTTTCGGATACGCAGTATTTT. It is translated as CASSGGRHGGQRVSDTQYF.

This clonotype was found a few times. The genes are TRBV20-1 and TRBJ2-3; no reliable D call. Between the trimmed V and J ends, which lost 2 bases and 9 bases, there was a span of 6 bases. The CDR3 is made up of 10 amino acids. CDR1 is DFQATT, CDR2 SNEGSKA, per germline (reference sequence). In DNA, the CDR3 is TGCAGTGCTAGAAACCGAACGCAGTATTTT. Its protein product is CSARNRTQYF.

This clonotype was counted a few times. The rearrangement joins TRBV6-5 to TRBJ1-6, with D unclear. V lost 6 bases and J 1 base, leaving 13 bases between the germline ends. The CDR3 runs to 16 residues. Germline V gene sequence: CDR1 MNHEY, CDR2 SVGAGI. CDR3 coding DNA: TGTGCCAGCAGCCCCTTCGGAAGTTCCTATAATTCACCCCTCCACTTT. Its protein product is CASSPFGSSYNSPLHF.

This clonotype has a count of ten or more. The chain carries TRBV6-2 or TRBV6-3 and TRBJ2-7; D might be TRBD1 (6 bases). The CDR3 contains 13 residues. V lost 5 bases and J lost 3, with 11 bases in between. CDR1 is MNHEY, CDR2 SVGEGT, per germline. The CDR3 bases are TGTGCCAGCAGTCCGACAGGACTCTACGAGCAGTACTTC. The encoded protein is CASSPTGLYEQYF.

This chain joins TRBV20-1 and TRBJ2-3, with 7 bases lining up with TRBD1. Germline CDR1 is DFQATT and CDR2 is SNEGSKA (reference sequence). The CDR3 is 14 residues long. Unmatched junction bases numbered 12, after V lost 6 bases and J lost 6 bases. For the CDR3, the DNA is TGCAGTGCCAGACAGGGTTCGCGTACGGATACGCAGTATTTT. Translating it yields CSARQGSRTDTQYF.